These 25 T cell receptor beta chains were all obtained from the same sample, sequenced in a study of neurological immune-mediated disorders. TCRdb itself ran the 5' RACE reads through MiXCR, one entry per CDR3 protein. The sample lists 57,000 or so distinct CDR3 sequences, roughly 9.8% occurring once. Time point given: longitudinal time-point 2. The sample was PBMCs. The receptor set was obtained from a man aged 25 to 40 in good health.

This clonotype occurred many times. The chain carries TRBV6-2 or TRBV6-3 and TRBJ2-5; 11 bases map to TRBD1. The ends lost 2 bases at V and 5 bases at J; junction bases unmatched: 4. CDR1 is MNHEY and CDR2 is SVGEGT in the germline V gene. The CDR3 loop spans 15 amino acids. In DNA form, the CDR3 reads TGTGCCAGCAGTTACGGACAGGGGGCCTGGGAGACCCAGTACTTC. Its translation: CASSYGQGAWETQYF.

This clonotype was detected once. This may stem from a read error, because a much larger clone lies one nucleotide away. CDR3 nucleotide sequence: TGCGCCAACAGCCAAGGACTAGCGGAGGACTACAATGAGCAGTTCTTC. Translation gives CANSQGLAEDYNEQFF. The chain uses TRBV4-1 and TRBJ2-1; 10 nucleotides agree with TRBD2. Germline loops: CDR1 MGHRA, CDR2 YSYEKL. The CDR3 extends over 16 amino acids.

This clonotype was seen ten or more times. The gene calls are TRBV20-1 and TRBJ1-1; no firm D call. Trimming took 0 bases from V and 6 from J, leaving 5 bases between them. This CDR3 spans 11 amino acids. CDR1 is DFQATT and CDR2 is SNEGSKA in the germline V gene (reference sequence). The CDR3: CSARDRAEAFF. In DNA, the CDR3 is TGCAGTGCTAGAGATCGGGCTGAAGCTTTCTTT.

The chain combines TRBV29-1 with TRBJ2-1; 7 bases line up with TRBD2. The CDR3 is 17 residues long. Germline-derived CDR1 and CDR2 are SQVTM and ANQGSEA. Trimming took 0 bases from V and 5 from J; bases not matched to a gene: 13. The CDR3 loop reads CSVEDRASGRVNNEQFF. CDR3 coding DNA: TGCAGCGTTGAAGATCGGGCTAGCGGCCGTGTGAACAATGAGCAGTTCTTC.

This clonotype was seen repeatedly, ten times or more. This chain uses TRBV29-1 with TRBJ2-3; D possibly corresponds to TRBD2 (6 bases). The germline CDR1 and CDR2 sequences are SQVTM and ANQGSEA. With 3 bases removed from V and 2 bases from J, the gap between germline ends came to 9 bases. CDR3 length: 13 residues. The CDR3 loop reads CSVEGTVTDTQYF. CDR3 sequence (DNA): TGCAGCGTTGAGGGGACTGTCACAGATACGCAGTATTTT.

This clonotype was seen repeatedly, ten times or more. The chain recombines TRBV3-1 with TRBJ2-3; 12 positions match TRBD1. The CDR3 has 15 residues. In germline, CDR1 is LGHDT, CDR2 YNNKEL (reference sequence). V shed 4 bases and J 3 bases; nucleotides not matched to a gene: 2. DNA of the CDR3: TGTGCCAGCAGCCGGGGACAGGGGGCGACAGATACGCAGTATTTT. The encoded protein is CASSRGQGATDTQYF.

Notes on this clonotype: This may be a read error, as it is one base from a much larger clone. J is TRBJ2-3 and V is TRBV20-1; 12 positions match TRBD2. CDR1 is DFQATT, CDR2 SNEGSKA, per germline (reference sequence). The CDR3 spans 18 residues. Unmatched junction bases numbered 11, after V lost 3 bases and J lost 1 base. CDR3 region: CSASGRRTSGICTDTQYF. The CDR3 nucleotides read TGCAGTGCTAGCGGACGCAGGACTAGCGGGATTTGCACAGATACGCAGTATTTT.

The table lists this clonotype with many counts. This sequence joins TRBV4-1 and TRBJ2-2; 7 nucleotides agree with TRBD2. The CDR3 is 19 amino acids. Losses at the gene ends were 2 bases for V and 1 base for J; bases not matched to a gene: 13. The germline CDR1 and CDR2 sequences are MGHRA and YSYEKL. The CDR3 nucleotides are TGCGCCAGCAGCCAAAGATTCGGCGGGAGTGGGCTGAACACCGGGGAGCTGTTTTTT. Amino acid sequence: CASSQRFGGSGLNTGELFF.

This clonotype was seen repeatedly, ten times or more. V usage is TRBV11-2 and J usage is TRBJ2-7; the D gene is possibly TRBD2 (6 bases). Trimming removed 4 bases at V and 2 bases at J, with 18 bases between. CDR1 is SGHAT and CDR2 is FQNNGV in the germline V gene. The CDR3 length is 16 residues. The DNA for the CDR3 is TGTGCCAGCAGCTCTTCTGCGCCTAGCGTTGCCTACGAGCAGTACTTC. Translating it yields CASSSSAPSVAYEQYF.

There are many counts of this clonotype. The chain carries TRBV28 and TRBJ1-1; a weak D match, TRBD1 (5 bases). CDR3 length: 12 residues. The germline CDR1 and CDR2 sequences are MDHEN and SYDVKM. Between the trimmed V and J ends, which lost 6 bases and 2 bases, there was a span of 7 bases. CDR3 amino acids: CASRDINTEAFF. In DNA, the CDR3 is TGTGCCAGCAGGGACATCAACACTGAAGCTTTCTTT.

This clonotype was seen repeatedly, ten times or more. The chain combines TRBV11-2 with TRBJ2-7; TRBD1 aligns across 10 bases. CDR3 length equals 14 residues. Germline trimming cut 5 bases from V and 6 bases from J; bases unmatched to any gene: 7. Per the germline V gene, CDR1 is SGHAT and CDR2 is FQNNGV. CDR3 loop: CASSAWDRGREQYF. CDR3 DNA: TGTGCCAGCAGCGCCTGGGACAGGGGACGCGAGCAGTACTTC. The complete variable domain, with remaining parts taken from reference TRBV11-2 and TRBJ2-7, reads EAGVAQSPRYKIIEKRQSVAFWCNPISGHATLYWYQQILGQGPKLLIQFQNNGVVDDSQLPKDRFSAERLKGVDSTLKIQPAKLEDSAVYLCASSAWDRGREQYFGPGTRLTVT.

This clonotype was counted many times. The V and J genes are TRBV20-1 and TRBJ1-5; D possibly corresponds to TRBD1 (6 bases). Germline V gene lookup returns CDR1 DFQATT and CDR2 SNEGSKA (reference sequence). The CDR3 length is 15 residues. The V end lost 6 bases, the J end lost 0 bases, and 15 bases lay between the germline ends. This CDR3 is CSAMETGYSNQPQHF. The CDR3 DNA follows: TGCAGTGCCATGGAGACAGGTTATAGCAATCAGCCCCAGCATTTT.

This clonotype was picked up a small number of times. This chain joins TRBV5-1 and TRBJ1-3; weak D call: TRBD1 (6 bases). V lost 0 bases to trimming and J lost 0 bases, with 10 bases between them. CDR1 is SGHRS, CDR2 YFSETQ, per germline. The CDR3 sequence is 16 residues long. The CDR3 sequence is CASSLAGTNSGNTIYF. CDR3 bases: TGCGCCAGCAGCTTGGCAGGGACAAACTCTGGAAACACCATATATTTT.

The count of this clonotype is one. The V call is TRBV7-7, the J call TRBJ2-2; D perhaps matches TRBD2 (6 bases). Trimming took 0 bases from V and 3 from J, leaving 14 bases between them. The CDR3 is made up of 17 amino acids. Germline CDR1 and CDR2: SSHAT and FNYEAQ (reference sequence). The CDR3: CASSLASVGGYTGELFF. CDR3 bases: TGTGCCAGCAGCTTAGCGTCAGTGGGAGGTTACACCGGGGAGCTGTTTTTT.

The V and J genes are TRBV20-1 and TRBJ2-2, with no clear D. Germline CDR1 and CDR2: DFQATT and SNEGSKA (reference sequence). Trimming removed 0 bases from V and 6 bases from J, with 14 bases in between. The CDR3 covers 15 residues. The CDR3 loop is CSARDPGLSPGELFF. In nucleotides, the CDR3 is TGCAGTGCTAGAGACCCCGGCCTATCCCCCGGGGAGCTGTTTTTT.

Regarding this clonotype: A much larger clone is a single base away; this may be a read error. The chain carries TRBV20-1 and TRBJ1-2; D is possibly TRBD1 (5 bases). The length of the CDR3 is 12 residues. V lost 3 bases and J 6 bases, leaving 11 bases between the germline ends. Germline CDR1 is DFQATT and CDR2 is SNEGSKA (reference sequence). The CDR3 DNA reads as TGCAGTGCTAGTTTGACAGAAGATGGCTACACCTTC. Encoded protein: CSASLTEDGYTF.

This clonotype was observed many times. CDR3 in amino acids: CASSSEPLSPLHF. CDR3 bases: TGTGCCAGCAGCTCTGAACCTTTATCACCCCTCCACTTT. V is TRBV7-8 and J is TRBJ1-6; D is uncertain. V gave up 4 bases and J gave up 10 bases, with 11 bases separating them. This CDR3 is built from 13 residues. CDR1 SGHVS and CDR2 FQNEAQ come from the germline V gene.

This clonotype occurred a few times. This may be a read error: a much more frequent sequence differs by one nucleotide. The V and J genes are TRBV28 and TRBJ2-7, with 7 bases fitting TRBD2. Germline V gene lookup returns CDR1 MDHEN and CDR2 SYDVKM. V dropped 7 bases and J dropped 2; count of bases not matched to a gene: 8. The CDR3 spans 14 residues. CDR3 in DNA: TGTGCCAGCATTGAGGCTAGCGGAGCCTACGAGCAGTACTTC. Encoded protein: CASIEASGAYEQYF.

Many counts were recorded for this clonotype. This chain uses TRBV6-6 with TRBJ1-1, with unresolved D. The germline V and J ends were trimmed by 4 bases and 3 bases, with 6 bases remaining between them. CDR3 length equals 12 residues. Germline V gene sequence: CDR1 MNHNY, CDR2 SVGAGI (reference sequence). CDR3 nucleotides: TGTGCCAGCAGTTCCGGGGACACTGAAGCTTTCTTT. Its translation is CASSSGDTEAFF.

This clonotype appeared many times. The J gene is TRBJ1-6, the V gene TRBV5-1; D possibly corresponds to TRBD1 (5 bases). The CDR3 consists of 16 residues. Germline V gives CDR1 SGHRS, CDR2 YFSETQ. The V end lost 4 bases, the J end lost 5 bases, and 16 bases lay between the germline ends. CDR3 in DNA: TGCGCCAGCAGCCGGTGGTACGGGGCGGATAATTCACCCCTCCACTTT. Encoded protein: CASSRWYGADNSPLHF.

The rearrangement links TRBV28 to TRBJ2-7, with 8 bases lining up with TRBD2. The V segment lost 8 bases and the J segment 2 bases; nucleotides outside the gene matches: 8. This CDR3 has 14 residues. Germline V lookup: CDR1 MDHEN, CDR2 SYDVKM. For the CDR3, the DNA is TGTGCCAGCCAGTGGGCGGGAGGTACCTACGAGCAGTACTTC. Translated: CASQWAGGTYEQYF.

This clonotype was seen ten or more times. This rearrangement joins TRBV5-1 to TRBJ2-7; the D gene is possibly TRBD1 (6 bases). This CDR3 is 15 amino acids long. Germline CDR1 reads SGHRS; CDR2 reads YFSETQ. Trimming cost V 4 bases and J 5 bases, with 19 bases left between them. CDR3 coding DNA: TGCGCCAGCAGCGACCCGGGACACAGCAGGGACGAGCAGTACTTC. Protein product: CASSDPGHSRDEQYF.

This clonotype has a count of ten or more. This chain uses TRBV12-3 or TRBV12-4 with TRBJ2-7; 9 bases agree with TRBD1. The CDR3 is 14 amino acids. Unmatched junction bases numbered 9, after V lost 5 bases and J lost 7 bases. The CDR3 spells CASSGGQGGWEQYF. The DNA for the CDR3 is TGTGCCAGCAGTGGGGGACAGGGAGGATGGGAGCAGTACTTC.

There are many counts of this clonotype. The rearrangement uses TRBV6-5 and TRBJ1-2; a weak D match, TRBD1 (6 bases). Germline CDR1 MNHEY, CDR2 SVGAGI. There are 13 residues in the CDR3. V shed 6 bases and J shed 7 bases, with 15 bases lying between them. The CDR3 DNA reads as TGTGCCAGCAGCCGAACAGGGACTCCTGGCTACACCTTC. This encodes CASSRTGTPGYTF.

The genes are TRBV20-1 and TRBJ1-4; TRBD1 might be the D (5 bases). The CDR3 spans 15 residues. Trimming stripped 0 bases from V and 6 bases from J, with 14 bases between. Germline CDR1 reads DFQATT; CDR2 reads SNEGSKA (reference sequence). The chain's CDR3 is CSARDGSDNDEKLFF. The CDR3 DNA reads as TGCAGTGCTAGAGATGGCTCGGACAACGATGAAAAACTGTTTTTT.